What follows are 22 T cell receptor beta chains derived from one specimen sequenced in a study of blood T cell repertoires in COVID-19. Profiling relied on immunoSEQ multiplex PCR, and the TCRdb table lists in-frame clones only, not all of them. This table has roughly 340,000 clones, around nine tenths appearing once. Sample: peripheral blood. These receptors all come from a woman between 18 and 29 years old who had recovered from COVID-19.

The chain has TRBV7-8 and TRBJ2-1, with a tentative D call TRBD2 (5 bases). This CDR3 has 13 amino acids. CDR1 and CDR2 (germline): SGHVS, FQNEAQ. V dropped 10 bases and J dropped 4 bases, with 14 bases sitting between them. CDR3 in DNA: TGTGCCATCCCATTACGCGGGTACAATGAGCAGTTCTTC. It encodes CAIPLRGYNEQFF.

This CDR3 is CASSPRLAGGAYNEQFF. The CDR3 region has the DNA TGTGCCAGCAGCCCGAGACTAGCGGGAGGGGCCTACAATGAGCAGTTCTTC. This sequence joins TRBV11-3 and TRBJ2-1; 14 bases are a match to TRBD2. This CDR3 is 17 amino acids long. Germline V gene lookup returns CDR1 SGHNT and CDR2 YENEEA. After removal of 5 bases from V and 2 bases from J, the junction contained 5 bases not matched to a gene.

The chain links TRBV3-1 (or the pseudogene TRBV3-2) to TRBJ1-2, with no clear D. V dropped 4 bases and J dropped 0 bases, with 15 bases sitting between them. CDR1 and CDR2 (germline): LGHDT, YNNKEL (reference sequence). This CDR3 is built from 16 residues. The CDR3 is CASSPAGKSTNYGYTF. For the CDR3, the DNA is TGTGCCAGCAGCCCTGCGGGGAAATCCACTAACTATGGCTACACCTTC.

The chain couples TRBV11-3 to TRBJ1-1, with D tentatively TRBD1 (5 bases). Deletions cut 6 bases from V and 4 bases from J, with 15 bases between. This CDR3 comprises 14 residues. CDR1 is SGHNT, CDR2 YENEEA, per germline. The CDR3 is CASSPTGVGTEAFF. The CDR3 coding sequence is TGTGCCAGCAGTCCCACGGGGGTAGGCACTGAAGCTTTCTTT.

The chain links TRBV24-1 to TRBJ2-1; D is possibly TRBD2 (5 bases). The CDR3 runs to 16 residues. Trimming took off 4 bases at V and 0 bases at J, with 12 bases between the two ends. The germline V gene encodes CDR1 KGHDR and CDR2 SFDVKD. The CDR3 is CATSERGSSSYNEQFF. CDR3 DNA: TGTGCCACCAGTGAGCGCGGGTCCAGCTCCTACAATGAGCAGTTCTTC.

The chain is built from TRBV27 and TRBJ1-4, with a possible D match to TRBD1 (6 bases). Germline values: CDR1 MNHEY, CDR2 SMNVEV (reference sequence). The germline V and J ends were trimmed by 4 bases and 3 bases, with 21 bases remaining between them. CDR3 length: 18 residues. Here the CDR3 reads CASSSAGTNLWANEKLFF. The CDR3 coding sequence is TGTGCCAGCAGTTCCGCTGGGACAAACCTTTGGGCTAATGAAAAACTGTTTTTT.

V usage is TRBV5-5 and J usage is TRBJ2-2; 13 positions match TRBD2. CDR3 length: 16 residues. Germline assignment: CDR1 SGHKS and CDR2 YYEKEE (reference sequence). V trimming: 2 bases; J trimming: 7 bases; junction bases outside the gene matches: 5. The CDR3 loop reads CASSFWTSGSRGELFF. CDR3 nucleotides: TGTGCCAGCAGCTTTTGGACTAGCGGGAGTCGCGGGGAGCTGTTTTTT.

The gene calls are TRBV5-1 and TRBJ1-2, with D possibly matching TRBD1 (6 bases). The germline V and J ends were trimmed by 3 bases and 4 bases, with 13 bases remaining between them. The CDR3 is made up of 14 amino acids. Germline assignment: CDR1 SGHRS and CDR2 YFSETQ. The CDR3 DNA reads as TGCGCCAGCAGCTGGGGGCGGTTGAGCTATGGCTACACCTTC. This encodes CASSWGRLSYGYTF. The entire variable domain, with the rest obtained from reference TRBV5-1 and TRBJ1-2, is as follows: KAGVTQTPRYLIKTRGQQVTLSCSPISGHRSVSWYQQTPGQGLQFLFEYFSETQRNKGNFPGRFSGRQFSNSRSEMNVSTLELGDSALYLCASSWGRLSYGYTFGSGTRLTVV.

The chain couples TRBV21-1 to TRBJ2-5; the tabulated D call, TRBD1, remains unverified against the DNA. TRBV21-1 is described as a pseudogene. The CDR3 spans 14 residues. Here the CDR3 DNA reads TGTGCCAGCAGCATCAGACAGGGCCAAGAGACCCAGTACTTC. This codes for CASSIRQGQETQYF.

The chain joins TRBV4-1 to TRBJ2-3; 10 positions agree with TRBD1. Germline assignment: CDR1 MGHRA and CDR2 YSYEKL. This CDR3 region has 17 residues. J was trimmed by 5 bases and V by 1 base; bases with no gene match: 9. DNA of the CDR3: TGCGCCAGCAGCCAAGGAAACGACAGGGGGCAAAAAGATACGCAGTATTTT. Protein: CASSQGNDRGQKDTQYF.

The chain couples TRBV7-2 to TRBJ2-5; 8 nucleotides agree with TRBD2. J was trimmed by 4 bases and V by 5 bases; bases with no gene match: 9. CDR3 length: 15 amino acids. CDR1 SGHTA and CDR2 FQGNSA come from the germline V gene. CDR3 region: CASSARRAGGETQYF. In DNA form, the CDR3 reads TGTGCCAGCAGCGCCCGCCGGGCGGGAGGAGAGACCCAGTACTTC.

J is TRBJ1-3 and V is TRBV10-3; 7 nucleotides align to TRBD1. The CDR3 runs to 15 residues. Per the germline V gene, CDR1 is ENHRY and CDR2 is SYGVKD. V shed 10 bases and J 0 bases; nucleotides not matched to a gene: 9. CDR3 sequence (DNA): TGTGCCACCGAAAGGGGGCCTACCTCTGGAAACACCATATATTTT. This encodes CATERGPTSGNTIYF.

The V and J genes are TRBV18 and TRBJ1-6; TRBD1 matches at 10 bases. Per the germline V gene, CDR1 is KGHSH and CDR2 is LQKENI. J gave up 6 bases and V 5 bases, and 4 bases lay outside the gene matches. The CDR3 is 15 amino acids. CDR3 nucleotide sequence: TGTGCCAGCTCAACCGACAGGGGGCGTAATTCACCCCTCCACTTT. This gives the protein CASSTDRGRNSPLHF.

This chain uses TRBV6-6 with TRBJ2-4; 11 bases line up with TRBD1. This CDR3 is 16 amino acids long. J was trimmed by 2 bases and V by 7 bases; bases with no gene match: 7. CDR1 is MNHNY, CDR2 SVGAGI, per germline (reference sequence). Here the CDR3 reads CASNQGQGVSKNIQYF. CDR3 DNA: TGTGCCAGCAACCAGGGACAGGGGGTCTCCAAAAACATTCAGTACTTC.

The rearrangement links TRBV15 to TRBJ2-1; D is undetermined. V lost 1 base to trimming and J lost 1 base, with 2 bases between them. The germline V gene encodes CDR1 LNHNV and CDR2 YYDKDF (reference sequence). The length of the CDR3 is 13 residues. CDR3 region: CATSRASYNEQFF. CDR3 in DNA: TGTGCCACCAGCAGAGCTTCCTACAATGAGCAGTTCTTC.

This clone was observed a few times. The chain carries TRBV5-1 and TRBJ1-4; maybe TRBD1 (5 bases). The CDR3 is 14 amino acids. Germline lookup yields CDR1 SGHRS and CDR2 YFSETQ. Trimming took 3 bases from V and 7 from J, leaving 13 bases between them. CDR3 in DNA: TGCGCCAGCAGCTCAAGGGGAGGTGGTGAAAAACTGTTTTTT. This sequence encodes CASSSRGGGEKLFF.

The chain uses TRBV20-1 and TRBJ1-1; no reliable D call. CDR1 is DFQATT, CDR2 SNEGSKA, per germline (reference sequence). V dropped 3 bases and J dropped 11 bases, with 16 bases sitting between them. CDR3 length equals 12 residues. CDR3 residues: CSASFSLDGAFF. CDR3 sequence (DNA): TGCAGTGCTAGTTTCAGCCTCGACGGGGCTTTCTTT.

The chain combines TRBV6-2 or TRBV6-3 with TRBJ1-1; D might be TRBD1 (6 bases). The CDR3 sequence is 13 residues long. The germline V gene encodes CDR1 MNHEY and CDR2 SVGEGT. Deletions cut 5 bases from V and 6 bases from J, with 13 bases between. As DNA, the CDR3 is TGTGCCAGCAGTCGCGGGGGCGCGGCTGAAGCTTTCTTT. It translates to CASSRGGAAEAFF.

J is TRBJ2-3 and V is TRBV10-3, with 12 bases matching TRBD2. This CDR3 is 19 amino acids long. Trimming cost V 2 bases and J 6 bases; bases outside gene matches: 15. Germline CDR1 reads ENHRY; CDR2 reads SYGVKD. CDR3 DNA: TGTGCCATCAGTGAGCCCTCACCTCTAGCGGGAGGGCCGTGGGATACGCAGTATTTT. It specifies CAISEPSPLAGGPWDTQYF.

This clone was picked up one time. The chain links TRBV27 to TRBJ1-1; 9 positions match TRBD1. Germline lookup yields CDR1 MNHEY and CDR2 SMNVEV (reference sequence). The V segment lost 5 bases and the J segment 8 bases; nucleotides outside the gene matches: 3. The CDR3 runs to 12 residues. The CDR3 DNA follows: TGTGCCAGCAGTGGGACAGGGCACGAAGCTTTCTTT. Translating gives CASSGTGHEAFF.

The chain has TRBV21-1 and TRBJ2-2; TRBD1, the table's D call, was not compared with the DNA. TRBV21-1 is deemed a pseudogene. The CDR3 is 20 amino acids. Here the CDR3 DNA reads TGTGCCAGCATGTGTCGGACGAGGGAGCAAGGGGGCTCGAACACCGGGGAGCTGTTTTTT. As protein: CASMCRTREQGGSNTGELFF.

This clone was detected once. The chain employs TRBV13 and TRBJ1-2; D is unresolved. Germline V lookup: CDR1 PRHDT, CDR2 FYEKMQ (reference sequence). This CDR3 has 12 amino acids. The germline V and J ends were trimmed by 2 bases and 2 bases, with 3 bases remaining between them. This chain's CDR3 is CASSLTNYGYTF. The DNA of the CDR3 is TGTGCCAGCAGCTTAACAAACTATGGCTACACCTTC.